This is a list of T cell receptor beta chains from one sample in a study of cytomegalovirus exposure and HLA in healthy donors. Only in-frame clones appear in the TCRdb table, and some are missing; sequencing was by immunoSEQ multiplex PCR. The top ten hold roughly 2.2% of the sample, which has about 120,000 clones, approximately 80% seen once. Sequenced: PBMCs. These receptors originate from a woman between 40 and 50 years old in good health and CMV-seronegative. Both conserved end residues are part of each CDR3. D genes are given only for firm matches. Size values are once, few and many counts, or a class for expanded clones, and some rows have none.

abundance: .; j_gene: TRBJ1-1; d_gene: TRBD1; v_gene: TRBV30; CDR3aa: CAWRIRQGAWNTEAFF; CDR3nt: TGTGCCTGGAGAATCAGACAGGGGGCCTGGAACACTGAAGCTTTCTTT
abundance: .; j_gene: TRBJ2-7; d_gene: .; v_gene: TRBV4-1; CDR3aa: CASSPNNIDVSYEQYF; CDR3nt: TGCGCCAGCAGCCCCAACAATATTGATGTTTCCTACGAGCAGTACTTC
abundance: .; j_gene: TRBJ1-1; d_gene: .; v_gene: TRBV2; CDR3aa: CASSEWASSTEAFF; CDR3nt: TGTGCCAGCAGTGAGTGGGCCAGCAGCACTGAAGCTTTCTTT
abundance: .; j_gene: TRBJ2-1; d_gene: TRBD1; v_gene: TRBV14; CDR3aa: CASSQETGGPYNEQFF; CDR3nt: TGTGCCAGCAGCCAAGAGACAGGGGGCCCATACAATGAGCAGTTCTTC
abundance: .; j_gene: TRBJ2-7; d_gene: .; v_gene: TRBV5-1; CDR3aa: CASSLDLTYEQYF; CDR3nt: TGCGCCAGCAGCCTGGACCTAACCTACGAGCAGTACTTC
abundance: .; j_gene: TRBJ1-2; d_gene: TRBD1; v_gene: TRBV7-9; CDR3aa: CASSLVVVTGGLDGYTF; CDR3nt: TGTGCCAGCAGCTTAGTAGTGGTTACAGGGGGTTTGGATGGCTACACCTTC
abundance: once; j_gene: TRBJ2-3; d_gene: .; v_gene: TRBV7-2; CDR3aa: CASSLDEPGTQYF; CDR3nt: TGTGCCAGCAGCTTAGACGAGCCTGGTACGCAGTATTTT
abundance: .; j_gene: TRBJ2-1; d_gene: TRBD1; v_gene: TRBV27; CDR3aa: CASSLSPDRGLISYNEQFF; CDR3nt: TGTGCCAGCAGTTTATCCCCGGACAGGGGCCTTATTTCCTACAATGAGCAGTTCTTC
abundance: .; j_gene: TRBJ2-7; d_gene: TRBD1; v_gene: TRBV2; CDR3aa: CASSEVRDRVRQEQYF; CDR3nt: TGTGCCAGCAGTGAAGTGCGGGACAGGGTTCGTCAAGAGCAGTACTTC
abundance: .; j_gene: TRBJ1-2; d_gene: TRBD1; v_gene: TRBV7-9; CDR3aa: CSSSFQGGLNYGYTF; CDR3nt: TGTTCCAGCAGCTTTCAAGGGGGCCTTAACTATGGCTACACCTTC
abundance: .; j_gene: TRBJ2-5; d_gene: TRBD1; v_gene: TRBV27; CDR3aa: CASSSEQGEGTQYF; CDR3nt: TGTGCCAGCAGTTCAGAACAGGGGGAAGGGACCCAGTACTTC
abundance: .; j_gene: TRBJ2-1; d_gene: TRBD2; v_gene: TRBV10-1; CDR3aa: CASSTQDIAGPNNEQFF; CDR3nt: TGCGCCAGCAGCACCCAAGATATAGCGGGGCCTAACAATGAGCAGTTCTTC
abundance: .; j_gene: TRBJ2-7; d_gene: TRBD1; v_gene: TRBV23-1; CDR3aa: CASSQWGQNYEQYF; CDR3nt: TGCGCCAGCAGTCAATGGGGACAGAACTACGAGCAGTACTTC
abundance: few; j_gene: TRBJ1-1; d_gene: TRBD1; v_gene: TRBV11-2; CDR3aa: CASSLESAGGLNTEAFF; CDR3nt: TGTGCCAGCAGCTTAGAATCGGCAGGGGGTTTGAACACTGAAGCTTTCTTT
abundance: .; j_gene: TRBJ1-1; d_gene: .; v_gene: TRBV5-1; CDR3aa: CASSLQENTEAFF; CDR3nt: TGCGCCAGCAGCTTGCAGGAGAACACTGAAGCTTTCTTT
abundance: few; j_gene: TRBJ1-5; d_gene: .; v_gene: TRBV2; CDR3aa: CASRSTQGPQHF; CDR3nt: TGTGCCAGCAGGTCAACTCAGGGGCCCCAGCATTTT
abundance: once; j_gene: TRBJ2-1; d_gene: TRBD2; v_gene: TRBV7-2; CDR3aa: CASSLFSGRIEYNEQFF; CDR3nt: TGTGCCAGCAGCCTGTTTAGCGGGAGAATTGAGTACAATGAGCAGTTCTTC
abundance: .; j_gene: TRBJ2-1; d_gene: .; v_gene: TRBV5-1; CDR3aa: CASSLVPLVDEQFF; CDR3nt: TGCGCCAGCAGCTTGGTCCCCCTTGTCGATGAGCAGTTCTTC
abundance: .; j_gene: TRBJ2-2; d_gene: .; v_gene: TRBV7-6; CDR3aa: CASSPQGRAVGELFF; CDR3nt: TGTGCCAGCAGTCCTCAGGGGAGGGCGGTCGGGGAGCTGTTTTTT
abundance: .; j_gene: TRBJ2-7; d_gene: TRBD1; v_gene: TRBV30; CDR3aa: CAWSVMRTGVSDEQYF; CDR3nt: TGTGCCTGGAGTGTAATGAGGACAGGAGTTAGTGACGAGCAGTACTTC
abundance: .; j_gene: TRBJ2-3; d_gene: TRBD1; v_gene: TRBV5-1; CDR3aa: CASSPGQGATTDTQYF; CDR3nt: TGCGCCAGCAGCCCGGGACAGGGGGCAACGACAGATACGCAGTATTTT
abundance: .; j_gene: TRBJ2-1; d_gene: .; v_gene: TRBV6-1; CDR3aa: CASSASSAYNEQFF; CDR3nt: TGTGCCAGCAGTGCGAGCAGCGCCTACAATGAGCAGTTCTTC
abundance: once; j_gene: TRBJ2-7; d_gene: TRBD1; v_gene: TRBV7-9; CDR3aa: CSSSRGTAYEQYF; CDR3nt: TGTTCCAGCAGCCGAGGGACAGCTTACGAGCAGTACTTC
abundance: .; j_gene: TRBJ2-7; d_gene: TRBD2; v_gene: TRBV6-6; CDR3aa: CASSSDPGGIVDEQYF; CDR3nt: TGTGCCAGCAGTTCCGATCCGGGGGGAATCGTCGACGAGCAGTACTTC
abundance: few; j_gene: TRBJ1-6; d_gene: .; v_gene: TRBV30; CDR3aa: CAWSDSSSPLHF; CDR3nt: TGTGCCTGGAGTGATTCGAGTTCACCCCTCCACTTT
abundance: .; j_gene: TRBJ1-1; d_gene: .; v_gene: TRBV6-6; CDR3aa: CASSQGQIEAFF; CDR3nt: TGTGCCAGCAGCCAAGGACAGATTGAAGCTTTCTTT
abundance: .; j_gene: TRBJ1-5; d_gene: TRBD1; v_gene: TRBV5-6; CDR3aa: CASSLTQGASLDQPQHF; CDR3nt: TGTGCCAGCAGCTTGACCCAGGGGGCTTCCCTAGACCAGCCCCAGCATTTT
abundance: .; j_gene: TRBJ1-5; d_gene: .; v_gene: TRBV28; CDR3aa: CASRTWTGMGGYSNQPQHF; CDR3nt: TGTGCCAGCAGAACTTGGACCGGGATGGGAGGCTATAGCAATCAGCCCCAGCATTTT
abundance: .; j_gene: TRBJ1-1; d_gene: .; v_gene: TRBV13; CDR3aa: CASEVGAGEAFF; CDR3nt: TGTGCCAGCGAGGTGGGGGCCGGTGAAGCTTTCTTT
abundance: .; j_gene: TRBJ2-7; d_gene: TRBD2; v_gene: TRBV5-1; CDR3aa: CASSQGLGPYEQYF; CDR3nt: TGCGCCAGCAGCCAAGGACTAGGACCCTACGAGCAGTACTTC
abundance: .; j_gene: TRBJ2-1; d_gene: TRBD2; v_gene: TRBV7-2; CDR3aa: CATLIAGYYNEQFF; CDR3nt: TGTGCCACCCTAATAGCGGGATATTACAATGAGCAGTTCTTC
abundance: .; j_gene: TRBJ1-4; d_gene: TRBD1; v_gene: TRBV7-9; CDR3aa: CASSVMTGTGVNEKLFF; CDR3nt: TGTGCCAGCAGCGTTATGACCGGGACAGGGGTTAATGAAAAACTGTTTTTT